This T cell receptor beta chain is drawn from a study of T cell responses to AZD1222 COVID-19 vaccine. General study results and limits: Mostly white British, mostly female donors; authors suggested clonal diversity may be underestimated.

Germline V gives CDR1 MGHDK, CDR2 SYGVNS. Trimming removed 5 bases from V and 5 bases from J; junction bases left unmatched: 5. The CDR3 sequence is 14 residues long. Measured with immunoSEQ multiplex PCR; TCRdb has only the in-frame clones, and not every one. Counted here are some 150,000 clones, more than 85% occurring once; the ten biggest clones make up less than 6.5%. With regard to this clone: The antigen is undetermined.

The sample consisted of peripheral blood, taken on day 0 of AZD1222 vaccination. This sequence was found in an adult in good health. This sequence joins TRBV25-1 and TRBJ2-1; TRBD1 agrees at 8 bases. The CDR3 DNA reads TGTGCCAGCAGTCACCCGGGACAGGACAATGAGCAGTTCTTC. Protein sequence: CASSHPGQDNEQFF.